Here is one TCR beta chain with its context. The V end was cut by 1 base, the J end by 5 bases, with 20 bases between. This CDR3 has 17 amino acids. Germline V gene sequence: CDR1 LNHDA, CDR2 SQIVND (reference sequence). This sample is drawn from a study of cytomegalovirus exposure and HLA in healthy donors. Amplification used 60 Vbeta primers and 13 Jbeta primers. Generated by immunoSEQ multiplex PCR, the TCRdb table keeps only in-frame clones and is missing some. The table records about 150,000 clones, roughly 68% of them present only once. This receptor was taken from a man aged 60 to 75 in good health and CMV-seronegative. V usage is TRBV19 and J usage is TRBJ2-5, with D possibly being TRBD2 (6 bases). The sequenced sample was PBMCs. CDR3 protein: CASSIALARGRTETQYF. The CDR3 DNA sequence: TGTGCCAGTAGTATAGCCCTTGCTCGGGGGAGGACGGAGACCCAGTACTTC.